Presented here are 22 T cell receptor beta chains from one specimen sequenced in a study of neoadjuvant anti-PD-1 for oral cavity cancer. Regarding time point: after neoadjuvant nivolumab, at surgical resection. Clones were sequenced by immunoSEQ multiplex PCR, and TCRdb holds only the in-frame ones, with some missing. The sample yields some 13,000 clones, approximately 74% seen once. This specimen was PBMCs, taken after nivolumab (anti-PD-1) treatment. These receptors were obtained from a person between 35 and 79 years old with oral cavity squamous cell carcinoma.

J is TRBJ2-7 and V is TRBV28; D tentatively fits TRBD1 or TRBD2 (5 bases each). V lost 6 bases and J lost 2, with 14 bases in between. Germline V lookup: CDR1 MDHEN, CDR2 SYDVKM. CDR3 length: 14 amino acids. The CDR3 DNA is TGTGCCAGCAGACTAATGGGACCGACCTACGAGCAGTACTTC. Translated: CASRLMGPTYEQYF.

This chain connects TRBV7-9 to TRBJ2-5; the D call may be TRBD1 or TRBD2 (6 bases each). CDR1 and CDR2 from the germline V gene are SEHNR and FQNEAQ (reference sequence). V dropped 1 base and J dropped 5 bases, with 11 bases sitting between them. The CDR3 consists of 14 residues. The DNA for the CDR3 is TGTGCCAGCAGCTTAGTGGGGGGCGACGAGACCCAGTACTTC. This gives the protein CASSLVGGDETQYF.

CDR3 in DNA: TGCGCCAGCAGCTCCCCCGGGACAGGGGTCAACACTGAAGCTTTCTTT. Translating it yields CASSSPGTGVNTEAFF. The chain couples TRBV5-1 to TRBJ1-1; 10 bases align to TRBD1. The ends lost 3 bases at V and 2 bases at J; junction bases unmatched: 7. Germline V gene data show CDR1 as SGHRS and CDR2 as YFSETQ. The CDR3 is 16 amino acids.

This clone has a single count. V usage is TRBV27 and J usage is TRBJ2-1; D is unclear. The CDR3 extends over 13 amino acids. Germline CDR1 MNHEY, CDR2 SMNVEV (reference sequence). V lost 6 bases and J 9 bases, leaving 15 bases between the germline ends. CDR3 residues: CASSFLSWTEQFF. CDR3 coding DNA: TGTGCCAGCAGCTTCCTCTCCTGGACTGAGCAGTTCTTC.

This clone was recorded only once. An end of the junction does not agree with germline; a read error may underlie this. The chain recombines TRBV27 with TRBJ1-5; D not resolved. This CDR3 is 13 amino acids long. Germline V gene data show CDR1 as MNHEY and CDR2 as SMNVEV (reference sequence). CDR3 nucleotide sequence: TGTGCCAGCAGTTTAGTGATGGGTCAGACCCAGCATTTT. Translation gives CASSLVMGQTQHF.

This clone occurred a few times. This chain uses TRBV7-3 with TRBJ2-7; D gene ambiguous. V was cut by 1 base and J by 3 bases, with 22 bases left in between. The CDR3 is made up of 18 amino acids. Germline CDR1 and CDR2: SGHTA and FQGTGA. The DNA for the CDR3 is TGTGCCAGCAGCTTAAATTTCTGGTGGTCCGCGACCCTCTACGAGCAGTACTTC. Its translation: CASSLNFWWSATLYEQYF.

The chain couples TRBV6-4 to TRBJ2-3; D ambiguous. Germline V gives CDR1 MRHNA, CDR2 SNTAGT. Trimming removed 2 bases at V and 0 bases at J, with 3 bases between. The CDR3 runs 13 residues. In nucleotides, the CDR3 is TGTGCCAGCAGTGACGACAGCACAGATACGCAGTATTTT. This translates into CASSDDSTDTQYF.

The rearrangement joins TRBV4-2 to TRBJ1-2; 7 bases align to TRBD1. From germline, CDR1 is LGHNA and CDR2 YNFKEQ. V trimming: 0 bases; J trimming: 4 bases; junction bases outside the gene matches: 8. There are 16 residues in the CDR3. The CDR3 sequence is CASSQDGTANSYGYTF. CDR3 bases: TGTGCCAGCAGCCAAGACGGGACAGCCAATTCCTATGGCTACACCTTC.

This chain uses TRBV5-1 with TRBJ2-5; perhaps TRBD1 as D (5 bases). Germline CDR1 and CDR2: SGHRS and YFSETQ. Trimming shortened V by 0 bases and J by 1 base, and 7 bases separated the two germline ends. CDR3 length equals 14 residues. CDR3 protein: CASSLGTIQETQYF. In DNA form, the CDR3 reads TGCGCCAGCAGCTTGGGGACAATCCAAGAGACCCAGTACTTC.

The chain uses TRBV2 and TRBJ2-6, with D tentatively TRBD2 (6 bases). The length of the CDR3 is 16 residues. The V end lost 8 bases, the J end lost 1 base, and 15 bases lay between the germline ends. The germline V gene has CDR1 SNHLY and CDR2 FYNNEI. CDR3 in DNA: TGTGCCAGCGGGCGGGACGGCGGTTCTGGGGCCAACGTCCTGACTTTC. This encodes CASGRDGGSGANVLTF.

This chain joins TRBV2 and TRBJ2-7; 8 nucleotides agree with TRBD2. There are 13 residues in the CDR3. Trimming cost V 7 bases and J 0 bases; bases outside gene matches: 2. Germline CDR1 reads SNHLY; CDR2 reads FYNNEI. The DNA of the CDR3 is TGTGCCAGCACTAGCGGGTTCTCCTACGAGCAGTACTTC. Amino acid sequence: CASTSGFSYEQYF.

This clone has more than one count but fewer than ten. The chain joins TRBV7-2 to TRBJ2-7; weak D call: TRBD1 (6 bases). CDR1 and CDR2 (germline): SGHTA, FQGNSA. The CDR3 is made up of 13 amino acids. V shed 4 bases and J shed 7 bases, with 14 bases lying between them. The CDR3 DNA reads TGTGCCAGCAGCTCAAGGGATAGGGGGGAGCAGTACTTC. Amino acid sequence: CASSSRDRGEQYF.

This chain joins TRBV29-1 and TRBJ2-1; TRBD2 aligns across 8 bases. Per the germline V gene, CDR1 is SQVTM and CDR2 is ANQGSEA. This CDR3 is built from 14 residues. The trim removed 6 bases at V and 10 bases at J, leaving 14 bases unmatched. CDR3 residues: CSVPAGVPLGEQFF. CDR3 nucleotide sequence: TGCAGCGTCCCAGCGGGAGTTCCCTTAGGGGAGCAGTTCTTC.

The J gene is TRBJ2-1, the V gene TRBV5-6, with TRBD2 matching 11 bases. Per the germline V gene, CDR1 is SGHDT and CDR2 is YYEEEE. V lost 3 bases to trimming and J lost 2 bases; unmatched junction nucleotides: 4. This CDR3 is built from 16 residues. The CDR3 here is CASSWDSGRAYNEQFF. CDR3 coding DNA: TGTGCCAGCAGCTGGGATAGCGGGAGGGCCTACAATGAGCAGTTCTTC.

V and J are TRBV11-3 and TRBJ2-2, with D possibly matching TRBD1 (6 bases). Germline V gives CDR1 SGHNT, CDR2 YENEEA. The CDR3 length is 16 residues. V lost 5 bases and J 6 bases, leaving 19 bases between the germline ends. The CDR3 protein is CASSPGGQGRAGELFF. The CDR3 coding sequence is TGTGCCAGCAGCCCGGGCGGGCAGGGGCGGGCCGGGGAGCTGTTTTTT.

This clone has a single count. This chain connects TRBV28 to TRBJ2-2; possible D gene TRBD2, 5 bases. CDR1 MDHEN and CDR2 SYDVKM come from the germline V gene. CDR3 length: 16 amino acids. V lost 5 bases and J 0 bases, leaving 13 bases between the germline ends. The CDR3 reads CASSIKDWTNTGELFF. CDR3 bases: TGTGCCAGCAGTATTAAGGACTGGACGAACACCGGGGAGCTGTTTTTT. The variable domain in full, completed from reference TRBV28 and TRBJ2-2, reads DVKVTQSSRYLVKRTGEKVFLECVQDMDHENMFWYRQDPGLGLRLIYFSYDVKMKEKGDIPEGYSVSREKKERFSLILESASTNQTSMYLCASSIKDWTNTGELFFGEGSRLTVL.

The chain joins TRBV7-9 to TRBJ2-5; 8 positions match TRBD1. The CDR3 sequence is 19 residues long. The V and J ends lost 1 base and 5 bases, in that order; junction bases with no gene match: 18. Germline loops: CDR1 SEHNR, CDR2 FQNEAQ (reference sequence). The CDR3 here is CASSLVPEVPRGRAETQYF. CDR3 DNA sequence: TGTGCCAGCAGCTTAGTCCCCGAAGTCCCCAGGGGGCGAGCCGAGACCCAGTACTTC.

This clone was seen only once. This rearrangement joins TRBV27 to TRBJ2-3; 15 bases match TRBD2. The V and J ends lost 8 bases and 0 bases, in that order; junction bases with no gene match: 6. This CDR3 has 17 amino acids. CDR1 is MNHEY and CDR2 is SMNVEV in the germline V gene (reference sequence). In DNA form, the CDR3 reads TGTGCCAGCCTAGGGACTAGCGGGAGGACTAGCACAGATACGCAGTATTTT. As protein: CASLGTSGRTSTDTQYF.

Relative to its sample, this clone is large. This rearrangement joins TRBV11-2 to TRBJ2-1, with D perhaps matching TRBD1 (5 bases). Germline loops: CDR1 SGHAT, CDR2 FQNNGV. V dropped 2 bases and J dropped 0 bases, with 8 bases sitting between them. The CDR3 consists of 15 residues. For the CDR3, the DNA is TGTGCCAGCAGCTTAACAGGAAGCTCCTACAATGAGCAGTTCTTC. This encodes CASSLTGSSYNEQFF. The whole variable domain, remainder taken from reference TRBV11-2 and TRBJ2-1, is EAGVAQSPRYKIIEKRQSVAFWCNPISGHATLYWYQQILGQGPKLLIQFQNNGVVDDSQLPKDRFSAERLKGVDSTLKIQPAKLEDSAVYLCASSLTGSSYNEQFFGPGTRLTVL.

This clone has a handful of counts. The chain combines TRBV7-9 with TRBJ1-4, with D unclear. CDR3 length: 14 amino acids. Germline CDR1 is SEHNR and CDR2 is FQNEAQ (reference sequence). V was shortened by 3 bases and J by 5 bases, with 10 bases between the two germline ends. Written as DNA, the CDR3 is TGTGCCAGCAGCTTTGACCTTGGGAATGAAAAACTGTTTTTT. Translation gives CASSFDLGNEKLFF.

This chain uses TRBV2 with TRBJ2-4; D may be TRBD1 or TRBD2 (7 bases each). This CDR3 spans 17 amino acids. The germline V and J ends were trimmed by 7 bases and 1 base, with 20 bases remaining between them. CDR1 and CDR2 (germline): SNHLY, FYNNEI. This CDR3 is CASTSPPQGGAKNIQYF. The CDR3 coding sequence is TGTGCCAGCACCTCCCCCCCCCAGGGGGGGGCCAAAAACATTCAGTACTTC.

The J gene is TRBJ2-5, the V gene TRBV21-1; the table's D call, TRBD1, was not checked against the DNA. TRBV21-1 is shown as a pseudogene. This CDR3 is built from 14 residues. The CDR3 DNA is TGTGCCAGCCAGTCTAGGCAGGGCCAAGAGACCCAGTACTTC. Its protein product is CASQSRQGQETQYF.